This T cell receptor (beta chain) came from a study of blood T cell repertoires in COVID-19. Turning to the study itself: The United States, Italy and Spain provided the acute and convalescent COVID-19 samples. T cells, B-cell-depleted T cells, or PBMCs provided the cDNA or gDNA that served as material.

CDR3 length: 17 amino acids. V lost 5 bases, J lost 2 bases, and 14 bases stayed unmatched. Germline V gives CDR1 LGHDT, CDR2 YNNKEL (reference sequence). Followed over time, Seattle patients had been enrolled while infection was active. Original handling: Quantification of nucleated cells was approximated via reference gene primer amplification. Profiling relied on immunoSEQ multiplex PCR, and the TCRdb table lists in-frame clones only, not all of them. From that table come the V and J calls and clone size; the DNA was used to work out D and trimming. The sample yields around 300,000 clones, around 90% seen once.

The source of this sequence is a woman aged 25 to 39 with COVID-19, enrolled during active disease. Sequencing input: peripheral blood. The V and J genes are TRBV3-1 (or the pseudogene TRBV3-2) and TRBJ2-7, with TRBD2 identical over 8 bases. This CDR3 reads CASSGGSGSILTYEQYF. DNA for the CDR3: TGTGCCAGCAGCGGTGGGAGCGGGAGTATATTAACCTACGAGCAGTACTTC.